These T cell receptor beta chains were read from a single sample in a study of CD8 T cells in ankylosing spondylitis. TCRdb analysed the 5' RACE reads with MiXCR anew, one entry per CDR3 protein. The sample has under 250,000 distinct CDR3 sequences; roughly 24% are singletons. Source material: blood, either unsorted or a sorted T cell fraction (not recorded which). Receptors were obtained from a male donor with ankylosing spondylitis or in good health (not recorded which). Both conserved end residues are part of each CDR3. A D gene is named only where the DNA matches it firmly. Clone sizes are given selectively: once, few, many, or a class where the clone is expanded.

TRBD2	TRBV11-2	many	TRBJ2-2	CASSLVITSGTNTGELFF	TGTGCCAGCAGCTTAGTAATTACTAGCGGGACAAACACCGGGGAGCTGTTTTTT
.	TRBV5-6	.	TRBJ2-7	CASSLSGRNYEQYF	TGTGCCAGCAGCTTGTCTGGCCGGAACTACGAGCAGTACTTC
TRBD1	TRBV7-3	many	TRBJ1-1	CASSWDRNTEAFF	TGTGCCAGCAGCTGGGACAGGAACACTGAAGCTTTCTTT
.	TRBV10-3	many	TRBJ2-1	CAISVDSTTNEQFF	TGTGCCATCAGTGTGGACAGTACTACCAATGAGCAGTTCTTC
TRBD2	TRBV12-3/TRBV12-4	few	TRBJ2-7	CASSRNGGSEQYF	TGTGCCAGCAGCAGGAACGGGGGGTCCGAGCAGTACTTC
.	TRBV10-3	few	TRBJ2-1	CAISRNNEQFF	TGTGCCATCAGTCGCAACAATGAGCAGTTCTTC
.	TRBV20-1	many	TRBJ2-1	CSARVGGSSYNEQFF	TGCAGTGCTAGGGTTGGGGGGTCTTCCTACAATGAGCAGTTCTTC
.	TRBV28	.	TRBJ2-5	CASLFRGDTRMEETQYF	TGTGCCAGCCTATTCCGTGGGGACACAAGAATGGAAGAGACCCAGTACTTC
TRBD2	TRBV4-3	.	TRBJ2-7	CASSQSIGGLAGNYEQYF	TGCGCCAGCAGCCAAAGCATCGGTGGACTAGCGGGGAACTACGAGCAGTACTTC
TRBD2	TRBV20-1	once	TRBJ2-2	CSAVRSGRIPGELFF	TGCAGTGCCGTTCGGAGCGGGAGAATCCCCGGGGAGCTGTTTTTT
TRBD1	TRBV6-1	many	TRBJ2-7	CASSRDRGHEQYF	TGTGCCAGCAGCAGGGACAGGGGCCACGAGCAGTACTTC
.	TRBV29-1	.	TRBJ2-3	CSAAGLGTDTQYF	TGCAGCGCTGCCGGACTGGGGACAGATACGCAGTATTTT
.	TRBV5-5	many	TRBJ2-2	CASSHRPTNTGELFF	TGTGCCAGCAGTCACAGGCCAACGAACACCGGGGAGCTGTTTTTT
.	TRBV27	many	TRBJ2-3	CARRSADTQYF	TGTGCCAGGAGGAGTGCAGATACGCAGTATTTT
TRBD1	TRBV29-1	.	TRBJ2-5	CSETGQTHETQYF	TGCAGCGAGACGGGACAGACCCACGAGACCCAGTACTTC
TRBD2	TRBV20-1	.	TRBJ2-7	CSASAGERDYEQYF	TGCAGTGCTAGCGCGGGAGAAAGGGATTACGAGCAGTACTTC
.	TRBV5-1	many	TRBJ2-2	CASELFGSATGELFF	TGCGCCAGCGAACTCTTTGGGTCAGCCACCGGGGAGCTGTTTTTT
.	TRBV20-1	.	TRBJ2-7	CSARGTRPYEQYF	TGCAGTGCTAGGGGCACCAGACCCTACGAGCAGTACTTC
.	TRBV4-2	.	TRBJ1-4	CASSQEGGATNEKLFF	TGTGCCAGCAGCCAAGAGGGGGGTGCAACTAATGAAAAACTGTTTTTT
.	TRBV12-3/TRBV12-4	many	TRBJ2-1	CASSLGLAPTYNEQFF	TGTGCCAGCAGTTTAGGGCTAGCGCCGACCTACAATGAGCAGTTCTTC
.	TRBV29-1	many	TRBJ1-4	CSVVEDMREKLFF	TGCAGCGTTGTTGAGGACATGAGGGAAAAACTGTTTTTT
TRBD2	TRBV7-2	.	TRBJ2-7	CASSSRTSGSLTYEQYF	TGTGCCAGCAGCTCCCGGACTAGCGGGAGTTTAACCTACGAGCAGTACTTC
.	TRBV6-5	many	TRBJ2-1	CASSSGPGSYNEQFF	TGTGCCAGCAGTTCTGGCCCAGGGTCCTACAATGAGCAGTTCTTC
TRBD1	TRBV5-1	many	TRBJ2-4	CASSLGTGSKNIQYF	TGCGCCAGCAGCTTGGGGACAGGGTCCAAAAACATTCAGTACTTC
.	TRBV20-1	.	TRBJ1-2	CSASLQGAGYTF	TGCAGTGCTAGCCTCCAGGGTGCTGGCTACACCTTC
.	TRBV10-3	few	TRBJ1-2	CAIGGGSRLANYGYTF	TGTGCCATCGGCGGTGGGAGCAGGTTAGCTAACTATGGCTACACCTTC
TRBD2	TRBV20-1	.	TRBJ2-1	CSARDRARTSGSNEQFF	TGCAGTGCTAGAGATAGAGCCCGGACTAGCGGGAGCAATGAGCAGTTCTTC
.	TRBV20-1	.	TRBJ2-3	CSARDWTLGTDTQYF	TGCAGTGCTAGAGATTGGACCTTGGGCACAGATACGCAGTATTTT
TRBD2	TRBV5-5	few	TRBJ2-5	CASSLAASGKVTQYF	TGTGCCAGCAGCTTGGCTGCTAGCGGGAAGGTGACCCAGTACTTC
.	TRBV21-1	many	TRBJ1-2	CASSNEACYGYTF	TGTGCCAGCAGCAACGAGGCGTGCTATGGCTACACCTTC
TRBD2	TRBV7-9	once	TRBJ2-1	CAGSPGTSGNEQFF	TGTGCCGGCAGCCCCGGGACTAGCGGCAATGAGCAGTTCTTC
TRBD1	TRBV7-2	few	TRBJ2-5	CASSGTGRQETQYF	TGTGCCAGCAGTGGGACAGGGAGACAAGAGACCCAGTACTTC
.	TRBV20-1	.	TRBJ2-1	CSARGGSSSNEQFF	TGCAGTGCTAGAGGAGGCTCTAGCAGCAATGAGCAGTTCTTC
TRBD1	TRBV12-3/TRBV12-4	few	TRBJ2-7	CASSLRQGAYEQYF	TGTGCCAGCAGTTTGCGGCAGGGGGCCTACGAGCAGTACTTC
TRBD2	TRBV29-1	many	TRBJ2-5	CSGGGQETQYF	TGCAGCGGGGGGGGCCAAGAGACCCAGTACTTC
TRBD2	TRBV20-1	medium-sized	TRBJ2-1	CSAGRASDEQFF	TGCAGTGCTGGGAGGGCCAGCGATGAGCAGTTCTTC
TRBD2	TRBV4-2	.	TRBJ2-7	CASSQELAGGEQYF	TGTGCCAGCAGCCAGGAACTAGCGGGAGGCGAGCAGTACTTC